Detailed here is one T cell receptor beta chain. Its antigen remains unidentified. No quality values exist for individual bases; no much larger clone is one base distant. The data were taken from a study of Graves' ophthalmopathy and Graves' hyperthyroidism (dated by TCRdb to 2017 to 2018). A note on the overall study: Peripheral blood was collected at initial diagnosis, prior to any treatment. A discovery set of 90 to 100 patients (43 ophthalmopathy, about 58 stable hyperthyroidism) was enrolled to explore V-J signatures distinguishing ophthalmopathy from hyperthyroidism. To tell Graves' ophthalmopathy apart from Graves' hyperthyroidism, and to predict which patients would progress to ophthalmopathy, the study relied on TCR beta repertoire signatures. After sampling, hyperthyroidism patients received methimazole starting at 30 mg daily, and ophthalmopathy patients received high-dose intravenous methylprednisolone. The independent validation cohort included 20 or so hyperthyroidism patients plus 17 patients who later progressed from hyperthyroidism to ophthalmopathy. In total, some 140 blood samples were TCR-sequenced: around 42 ophthalmopathy, around 75 hyperthyroidism and roughly 17 hyperthyroidism-to-ophthalmopathy patients. In roughly 6 hyperthyroidism patients, the T-cell repertoires found in thyroid tissue were compared with those found in blood. Results the study describes overall, beyond this receptor: Sample size was not predetermined statistically, and investigators were not blinded to group allocation. In validation, the model predicted ophthalmopathy progression with over 60% sensitivity and roughly 78% specificity; 12 predicted patients were CT-confirmed with GO in a median of about 6.1 months. Among expanded thyroid clonotypes with frequency above 0.001, most also showed up in blood, which suggests that blood repertoires may reflect the thyroid immune response. In cross-validation, the 13-signature model distinguished ophthalmopathy from stable hyperthyroidism with around 90% sensitivity and around 81% specificity, while in the test set the corresponding values were 80% and 75%.

For repertoire sequencing, the TCR beta CDR3 regions were amplified from RNA transcripts. The first round of RT-PCR was done with HTBI primers and the Qiagen OneStep RT-PCR kit, and was followed by a second round of multiplex PCR, then size selection and purification. Sequencing of the libraries was carried out on an Illumina HiSeq2000 in paired-end mode with 100 bp reads. The authors processed their data as follows. SOAPnuke was used to process the reads, throwing out any read that had adapters, had uncalled bases, had a mean Phred below 15, or lacked an exact constant-primer or identifier match. COPE v1.2.5 was used to merge the high-quality paired reads. Each unique nucleotide sequence was defined as a clonotype, and clonotypes were aligned to IMGT TRB V, D and J references with MiTCR v1.1. Analysis was restricted to V-J combinations with a frequency above 0.0001, which covered 98% to 99.2% of repertoires. For each V-J combination, a TCR clonal expansion and chaos score was defined as the ratio of F50 clonal expansion to chaos observed in the TCRdist matrix. Features were reduced by Welch's t-statistics and random forest to 10 to 15 V-J combinations, which fed a naive Bayes classifier. Thyroid-blood repertoire similarity was quantified with the Morisita-Horn index. TCRdb trimmed public reads at Q25 via fastp, called clones via MiXCR and kept in-frame beta chains. Under each unique CDR3 protein, matching rows form one entry showing the most common genes and DNA. The V and J calls and clone size are TCRdb's, not the authors'. The sample includes about 740,000 distinct CDR3 sequences, with roughly 40% observed a single time. The ten largest clonotypes hold about 40% of the sample.

Reading the germline V gene gives CDR1 SGDLS and CDR2 YYNGEE. V was cut back by 0 bases and J by 2 bases, leaving a gap of 14 bases between them. The CDR3 starts with the cysteine, ends with the phenylalanine, and has 16 residues. The sequence is cut down to CDR3 DNA, 48 bases in frame from base 1. Patients with ophthalmopathy had moderately to severely active disease, with a Clinical Activity Score of 3 or more, a NOSPECS grade of 4 or more, and a disease duration of less than 3 months. Patients were excluded if they had other autoimmune diseases, uncontrolled infections, pregnancy or lactation. Diagnosis was based on clinical symptoms, serum thyroxine, TRAb, thyroid ultrasound and orbital computed tomography. Ficoll-Paque density gradient centrifugation was used to isolate PBMCs from about 10 ml of fresh peripheral blood. Trizol reagent was used to extract the total RNA, and its quality was then checked on an Agilent 2100 Bioanalyzer.

Sequenced input: peripheral blood. This chain joins TRBV9 to TRBJ2-5; perhaps TRBD1 is the D gene, with 5 bases matching. This receptor was obtained from an adult man with Graves' ophthalmopathy. The base sequence is TGTGCCAGCAGCGTAGGGGGCCGAGGTTTTCAAGAGACCCAGTACTTC. Its amino acids are CASSVGGRGFQETQYF.